The rows below give T cell receptor beta chains drawn from one sample of a study of blood T cell repertoires in COVID-19. TCRdb keeps only in-frame clones here, not all; method: immunoSEQ multiplex PCR. The table records 200,000 to 300,000 clones, roughly 84% of them present only once. Sequenced input: peripheral blood. These receptors were collected from a man aged 55 to 70 with acute or convalescent COVID-19. Both conserved end residues are part of each CDR3. D genes are given only for firm matches. Expanded clones are given a class, and other clones once, few, many or no size at all.

clone_size: few
d_call: .
v_call: TRBV7-2
cdr3_length: 15
j_call: TRBJ2-2
cdr3_nt: TGTGCCAGCAGCGTAAGGAGCTCAAACACCGGGGAGCTGTTTTTT
cdr3_aa: CASSVRSSNTGELFF

clone_size: .
d_call: .
v_call: TRBV18
cdr3_length: 11
j_call: TRBJ2-7
cdr3_nt: TGTGCCAGCTCGGCATCCTACGAGCAGTACTTC
cdr3_aa: CASSASYEQYF

clone_size: .
d_call: .
v_call: TRBV9
cdr3_length: 15
j_call: TRBJ2-7
cdr3_nt: TGTGCCAGCAGCGTAACCTCAGGGGCTCTCTACGAGCAGTACTTC
cdr3_aa: CASSVTSGALYEQYF

clone_size: .
d_call: TRBD1
v_call: TRBV6-5
cdr3_length: 14
j_call: TRBJ1-4
cdr3_nt: TGTGCCAGCAGTCCGGGACAGGGAAATGAAAAACTGTTTTTT
cdr3_aa: CASSPGQGNEKLFF

clone_size: few
d_call: TRBD2
v_call: TRBV4-2
cdr3_length: 16
j_call: TRBJ2-7
cdr3_nt: TGTGCCAGCAGCCTGGGACTAGCGGGACGCGACTACGAGCAGTACTTC
cdr3_aa: CASSLGLAGRDYEQYF

clone_size: .
d_call: .
v_call: TRBV15
cdr3_length: 14
j_call: TRBJ2-2
cdr3_nt: TGTGCCACCAGCAGAGGGGCAACCGTCGAGGAGCTGTTTTTT
cdr3_aa: CATSRGATVEELFF

clone_size: many
d_call: TRBD2
v_call: TRBV3-1/TRBV3-2
cdr3_length: 13
j_call: TRBJ2-3
cdr3_nt: TGTGCCAGCAGCCAAGAGGGGGAGGGTACGCAGTATTTT
cdr3_aa: CASSQEGEGTQYF

clone_size: .
d_call: .
v_call: TRBV6-1
cdr3_length: 15
j_call: TRBJ1-1
cdr3_nt: TGTGCCAGCAGTGAAGCGCTTTGGGGGGGCACTGAAGCTTTCTTT
cdr3_aa: CASSEALWGGTEAFF

clone_size: .
d_call: TRBD1
v_call: TRBV12-3/TRBV12-4
cdr3_length: 13
j_call: TRBJ1-5
cdr3_nt: TGTGCCAGCAGTGACAGGGGTTTGCAGCCCCAGCATTTT
cdr3_aa: CASSDRGLQPQHF

clone_size: .
d_call: .
v_call: TRBV9
cdr3_length: 17
j_call: TRBJ2-1
cdr3_nt: TGTGCCAGCAGCTCAGGGCCCGCGATGTGGCCCTACAATGAGCAGTTCTTC
cdr3_aa: CASSSGPAMWPYNEQFF

clone_size: .
d_call: TRBD1
v_call: TRBV18
cdr3_length: 14
j_call: TRBJ2-1
cdr3_nt: TGTGCCAGCTCACTGCCGACAGGGGTCCATGAGCAGTTCTTC
cdr3_aa: CASSLPTGVHEQFF

clone_size: once
d_call: .
v_call: TRBV4-1
cdr3_length: 17
j_call: TRBJ1-2
cdr3_nt: TGCGCCAGCAGCCTTAACGACAGGTACGAACCTCGCTCTGGCTACACCTTC
cdr3_aa: CASSLNDRYEPRSGYTF

clone_size: .
d_call: .
v_call: TRBV6-4
cdr3_length: 15
j_call: TRBJ1-6
cdr3_nt: TGTGCCAGCAGTGACTCCCCCAGGGTTGGCTCACCCCTCCACTTT
cdr3_aa: CASSDSPRVGSPLHF

clone_size: .
d_call: .
v_call: TRBV7-3
cdr3_length: 15
j_call: TRBJ2-2
cdr3_nt: TGTGCCAGCAGCCGCTCTAGTCCGAACACCGGGGAGCTGTTTTTT
cdr3_aa: CASSRSSPNTGELFF

clone_size: .
d_call: .
v_call: TRBV28
cdr3_length: 14
j_call: TRBJ1-1
cdr3_nt: TGTGCCAGCAGTCCCCACCAGGACAGAGCCGAAGCTTTCTTT
cdr3_aa: CASSPHQDRAEAFF

clone_size: .
d_call: TRBD2
v_call: TRBV6-5
cdr3_length: 15
j_call: TRBJ2-3
cdr3_nt: TGTGCCAGCAGGATAGCGGGGGCCGGCACAGATACGCAGTATTTT
cdr3_aa: CASRIAGAGTDTQYF

clone_size: .
d_call: TRBD1
v_call: TRBV4-2
cdr3_length: 15
j_call: TRBJ1-6
cdr3_nt: TGTGCCAGCAGCTCCCGGGACAGAGATAATTCACCCCTCCACTTT
cdr3_aa: CASSSRDRDNSPLHF

clone_size: .
d_call: TRBD2
v_call: TRBV29-1
cdr3_length: 14
j_call: TRBJ2-1
cdr3_nt: TGCAGCGTTGGACTAGCGGGGGCCTACAATGAGCAGTTCTTC
cdr3_aa: CSVGLAGAYNEQFF

clone_size: once
d_call: .
v_call: TRBV10-3
cdr3_length: 17
j_call: TRBJ1-2
cdr3_nt: TGTGCCATCAGTGGGTCGGCAGGACTACCGGCTAACTATGGCTACACCTTC
cdr3_aa: CAISGSAGLPANYGYTF

clone_size: .
d_call: .
v_call: TRBV14
cdr3_length: 14
j_call: TRBJ2-7
cdr3_nt: TGTGCCAGCAGCCTCTATCAGGCAGGGGACGAGCAGTACTTC
cdr3_aa: CASSLYQAGDEQYF

clone_size: .
d_call: TRBD1
v_call: TRBV2
cdr3_length: 14
j_call: TRBJ2-7
cdr3_nt: TGTGCCAGCAGTCTTGGACAGGACACCTACGAGCAGTACTTC
cdr3_aa: CASSLGQDTYEQYF

clone_size: .
d_call: TRBD2
v_call: TRBV4-2
cdr3_length: 17
j_call: TRBJ2-3
cdr3_nt: TGTGCCAGCAGCCAAGTTACGGCGGGAGGGGGTCCCGATACGCAGTATTTT
cdr3_aa: CASSQVTAGGGPDTQYF

clone_size: once
d_call: TRBD2
v_call: TRBV28
cdr3_length: 16
j_call: TRBJ2-4
cdr3_nt: TGTGCCAGCAGTTTGGGGACTACACTAGCCAAAAACATTCAGTACTTC
cdr3_aa: CASSLGTTLAKNIQYF

clone_size: .
d_call: TRBD1
v_call: TRBV27
cdr3_length: 17
j_call: TRBJ2-1
cdr3_nt: TGTGCCAGCAGTTTGGGACAGGGGTTTAGCTCCTACAATGAGCAGTTCTTC
cdr3_aa: CASSLGQGFSSYNEQFF

clone_size: .
d_call: TRBD1
v_call: TRBV7-9
cdr3_length: 14
j_call: TRBJ1-2
cdr3_nt: TGTGCCAGCAGCTTAGTCAACAGGGGCGTGGGCTACACCTTC
cdr3_aa: CASSLVNRGVGYTF

clone_size: .
d_call: TRBD1
v_call: TRBV6-5
cdr3_length: 14
j_call: TRBJ2-3
cdr3_nt: TGTGCCAGCAGAAGGGACAGGGGAACAGATACGCAGTATTTT
cdr3_aa: CASRRDRGTDTQYF

clone_size: .
d_call: TRBD2
v_call: TRBV5-6
cdr3_length: 15
j_call: TRBJ2-7
cdr3_nt: TGTGCCAGCAGTGAACCGGGACTAGCAACGGAAGAGCAGTACTTC
cdr3_aa: CASSEPGLATEEQYF

clone_size: .
d_call: .
v_call: TRBV11-2
cdr3_length: 14
j_call: TRBJ1-2
cdr3_nt: TGTGCCAGCAGCTTAGAACGGACAGTCGTGAGCTACACCTTC
cdr3_aa: CASSLERTVVSYTF

clone_size: .
d_call: TRBD1
v_call: TRBV12-3/TRBV12-4
cdr3_length: 13
j_call: TRBJ2-7
cdr3_nt: TGTGCCAGCAGTGCCGGGACAGCGTACGAGCAGTACTTC
cdr3_aa: CASSAGTAYEQYF

clone_size: .
d_call: TRBD1
v_call: TRBV6-6
cdr3_length: 14
j_call: TRBJ2-7
cdr3_nt: TGTGCCAGCAGTTCGGGACAGGGGGCGAACGAGCAGTACTTC
cdr3_aa: CASSSGQGANEQYF

clone_size: .
d_call: TRBD1
v_call: TRBV19
cdr3_length: 14
j_call: TRBJ1-3
cdr3_nt: TGTGCCAGTAGTAAACAGGGGACTGGAAACACCATATATTTT
cdr3_aa: CASSKQGTGNTIYF

clone_size: .
d_call: .
v_call: TRBV10-3
cdr3_length: 14
j_call: TRBJ1-5
cdr3_nt: TGTGCCATCAGTGACGTTTATAGCAATCAGCCCCAGCATTTT
cdr3_aa: CAISDVYSNQPQHF

clone_size: .
d_call: .
v_call: TRBV29-1
cdr3_length: 11
j_call: TRBJ2-1
cdr3_nt: TGCAGCGTTGCTTCCTCCGATGAGCAGTTCTTC
cdr3_aa: CSVASSDEQFF

clone_size: few
d_call: .
v_call: TRBV27
cdr3_length: 14
j_call: TRBJ1-6
cdr3_nt: TGTGCCAGCAGTCGCGGGGCCCTTAATTCACCCCTCCACTTT
cdr3_aa: CASSRGALNSPLHF

clone_size: .
d_call: TRBD1
v_call: TRBV27
cdr3_length: 13
j_call: TRBJ1-5
cdr3_nt: TGTGCCAGCAAGGGACAGGGCTATCAGCCCCAGCATTTT
cdr3_aa: CASKGQGYQPQHF

clone_size: .
d_call: TRBD2
v_call: TRBV28
cdr3_length: 18
j_call: TRBJ2-1
cdr3_nt: TGTGCCAGCAGTTTATGGGCGATAGCGGGAGGGAAGGGCGATGAGCAGTTCTTC
cdr3_aa: CASSLWAIAGGKGDEQFF

clone_size: .
d_call: .
v_call: TRBV13
cdr3_length: 14
j_call: TRBJ1-4
cdr3_nt: TGTGCCAGCAGCTTAGGCCTTACTAGGGAAAAACTGTTTTTT
cdr3_aa: CASSLGLTREKLFF

clone_size: .
d_call: TRBD1
v_call: TRBV5-6
cdr3_length: 16
j_call: TRBJ2-7
cdr3_nt: TGTGCCAGCAGCTTCTATCTGGGACAGGGGGCCTACGAGCAGTACTTC
cdr3_aa: CASSFYLGQGAYEQYF

clone_size: .
d_call: .
v_call: TRBV5-1
cdr3_length: 16
j_call: TRBJ2-5
cdr3_nt: TGCGCCAGCAGAAGGTTTGGACCAACCCAGGGAGAGACCCAGTACTTC
cdr3_aa: CASRRFGPTQGETQYF

clone_size: .
d_call: .
v_call: TRBV2
cdr3_length: 14
j_call: TRBJ2-7
cdr3_nt: TGTGCCAGCAGCCTCAATCAGGGCTTCCACGAGCAGTACTTC
cdr3_aa: CASSLNQGFHEQYF

clone_size: .
d_call: .
v_call: TRBV5-4
cdr3_length: 16
j_call: TRBJ1-3
cdr3_nt: TGTGCCAGCAGCCCCTTTCCCGCTAAGGAGGGAAACACCATATATTTT
cdr3_aa: CASSPFPAKEGNTIYF

clone_size: .
d_call: .
v_call: TRBV2
cdr3_length: 14
j_call: TRBJ1-2
cdr3_nt: TGTGCCAGCTCTTTGCCGACAGGCCACTATGGCTACACCTTC
cdr3_aa: CASSLPTGHYGYTF

clone_size: .
d_call: .
v_call: TRBV7-3
cdr3_length: 13
j_call: TRBJ2-2
cdr3_nt: TGTGCCAGCAAGGCTAGTAACACCGGGGAGCTGTTTTTT
cdr3_aa: CASKASNTGELFF

clone_size: .
d_call: TRBD1
v_call: TRBV9
cdr3_length: 14
j_call: TRBJ1-2
cdr3_nt: TGTGCCAGCAGCAACCCGGGACAGGCGGGGGGCTACACCTTC
cdr3_aa: CASSNPGQAGGYTF

clone_size: .
d_call: .
v_call: TRBV7-9
cdr3_length: 13
j_call: TRBJ2-7
cdr3_nt: TGTGCCAGCAGCCCCCACGCTACCTACGAGCAGTACTTC
cdr3_aa: CASSPHATYEQYF

clone_size: .
d_call: TRBD2
v_call: TRBV9
cdr3_length: 16
j_call: TRBJ2-2
cdr3_nt: TGTGCCAGCAGCGTCGGAGCGGGGACGAACACCGGGGAGCTGTTTTTT
cdr3_aa: CASSVGAGTNTGELFF

clone_size: .
d_call: TRBD2
v_call: TRBV18
cdr3_length: 15
j_call: TRBJ2-1
cdr3_nt: TGTGCCAGCTCACCGGAAGCGGGAGGTAGGGTAGCTTTGTTCTTC
cdr3_aa: CASSPEAGGRVALFF